This T cell receptor beta chain was captured in a study of T cell responses to AZD1222 COVID-19 vaccine. This clone was found once. Assay used: immunoSEQ multiplex PCR; TCRdb lists only in-frame clones, some missing. The data contain roughly 140,000 clones, about 88% of them singletons. V shed 5 bases, J shed 8 bases, and the junction held 8 bases outside the gene matches. CDR3 length: 14 amino acids. CDR1 is SEHNR and CDR2 is FQNEAQ in the germline V gene (reference sequence). The chain recombines TRBV7-9 with TRBJ2-1, with 8 positions matching TRBD1. The source is an adult who had recovered from COVID-19. The sequences come from peripheral blood, collected after recovery from COVID-19. CDR3 amino acids: CASSENQGAYEQFF. The CDR3 DNA follows: TGTGCCAGCAGCGAGAATCAGGGGGCCTATGAGCAGTTCTTC.